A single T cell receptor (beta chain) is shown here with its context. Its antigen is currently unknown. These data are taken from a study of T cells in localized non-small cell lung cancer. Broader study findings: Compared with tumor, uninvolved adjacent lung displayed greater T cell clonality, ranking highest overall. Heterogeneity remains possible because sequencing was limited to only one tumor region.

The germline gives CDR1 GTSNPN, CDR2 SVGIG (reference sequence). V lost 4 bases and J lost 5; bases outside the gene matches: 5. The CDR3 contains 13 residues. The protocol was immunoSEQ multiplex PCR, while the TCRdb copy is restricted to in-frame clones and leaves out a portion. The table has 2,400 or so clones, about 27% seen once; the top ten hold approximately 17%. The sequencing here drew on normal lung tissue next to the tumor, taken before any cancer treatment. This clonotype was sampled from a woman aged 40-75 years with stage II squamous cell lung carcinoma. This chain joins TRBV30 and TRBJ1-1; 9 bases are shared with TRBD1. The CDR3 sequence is CAWTEDRGTEAFF. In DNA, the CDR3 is TGTGCCTGGACTGAGGACAGGGGAACTGAAGCTTTCTTT.